A single sample gave rise to the 16 T cell receptor beta chains below, sequenced in a study of tumor-infiltrating lymphocytes in primary liver carcinoma. From roughly 0.45 ug total RNA, TCR beta cDNA was generated with a primer in the constant region. Three-round nested multiplex PCR performed with slightly modified ARM-PCR produced the TCR beta libraries. Amplification in the first two PCR rounds was performed using TRBV1-TRBV30 forward primers and a C-beta reverse primer for around 9 cycles each. MiXCR, applied by TCRdb to the multiplex PCR reads, yields one record per CDR3 protein. Among fewer than 350,000 distinct CDR3 sequences, 50% to 70% were seen once, and the ten largest hold roughly 9%. Blood RNA was derived from unsorted whole blood, and germline DNA was extracted too. Sample: peripheral blood. These receptors came from a middle-aged man with primary liver carcinoma and hepatitis B virus infection.

Points on this clonotype: A read error may be the cause here, since a much bigger clone is one base away. J is TRBJ2-7 and V is TRBV6-6, with 12 bases aligning to TRBD2. Germline V CDR1 and CDR2: MNHNY, SVGAGI (reference sequence). Unmatched junction bases numbered 4, after V lost 5 bases and J lost 2 bases. The CDR3 length is 15 residues. CDR3 protein: CASSGLAGITYEQYF. DNA of the CDR3: TGTGCCAGCAGTGGACTAGCGGGAATCACCTACGAGCAGTACTTC.

A word on this clonotype: One base away lies a much larger clone, so this may be a sequencing read error. It is likely a read error, because the conserved phenylalanine at the end of the CDR3 is missing. The V gene is TRBV13, the J gene TRBJ2-1; D uncertain. The CDR3 loop spans 12 amino acids. V lost 5 bases and J 10 bases, leaving 12 bases between the germline ends. From germline, CDR1 is PRHDT and CDR2 FYEKMQ (reference sequence). The CDR3 spells CASSPLGQEQFL. The CDR3 DNA sequence: TGTGCCAGCAGCCCTCTAGGTCAAGAGCAGTTCCTC.

For this clonotype: The missing conserved phenylalanine or tryptophan at the end of this CDR3 makes a read error likely. V is TRBV11-2 and J is TRBJ2-7; tentative D call: TRBD1 (5 bases). V lost 5 bases and J 4 bases, leaving 15 bases between the germline ends. CDR3 size: 14 residues. CDR1 SGHAT and CDR2 FQNNGV come from the germline V gene. CDR3 sequence reads: CASSLGHMIYEQYL. The CDR3 DNA reads TGTGCCAGCAGCCTCGGACATATGATTTACGAGCAGTACCTC.

This clonotype appeared a few times. The chain employs TRBV13 and TRBJ1-2, with 10 bases fitting TRBD1. CDR3 length: 13 residues. Looked up from germline, CDR1 is PRHDT and CDR2 is FYEKMQ (reference sequence). V lost 5 bases to trimming and J lost 6 bases; unmatched junction nucleotides: 3. CDR3 bases: TGTGCCAGCAGCCGGGACAGGGGTAATGGCTACACCTTC. Protein: CASSRDRGNGYTF.

This clonotype has more than one count but fewer than ten. The chain combines TRBV5-1 with TRBJ2-7; the match to TRBD1 covers 10 bases. Germline assignment: CDR1 SGHRS and CDR2 YFSETQ. Trimming cost V 4 bases and J 4 bases; bases outside gene matches: 8. The CDR3 spans 15 residues. The CDR3 DNA reads as TGCGCCAGCAGCCTGGACAGGGGGAGGCCTTACGAGCAGTACTTC. Its protein is CASSLDRGRPYEQYF.

The chain joins TRBV5-6 to TRBJ1-1; D call uncertain. The V gene lost 1 base and the J gene lost 10 bases, with 14 bases spanning the gap. The CDR3 is 13 residues long. Germline CDR1 is SGHDT and CDR2 is YYEEEE. CDR3 nucleotides: TGTGCCAGCAGCTTGAATCGGATCTTTGTAGCTTTCTTT. Its translation: CASSLNRIFVAFF. The variable domain in full, with the rest retrieved from reference TRBV5-6 and TRBJ1-1, is DAGVTQSPTHLIKTRGQQVTLRCSPKSGHDTVSWYQQALGQGPQFIFQYYEEEERQRGNFPDRFSGHQFPNYSSELNVNALLLGDSALYLCASSLNRIFVAFFGQGTRLTVV.

About this clonotype itself: A much larger clone sits a single nucleotide away, making a read error possible. The DNA for the CDR3 is TGCGCCAGCAGCCCAACCACGGCGGAGGCCTACAGTGAGCAGTTCTTC. Its protein is CASSPTTAEAYSEQFF. V usage is TRBV4-1 and J usage is TRBJ2-1, with D possibly being TRBD2 (5 bases). The germline CDR1 and CDR2 sequences are MGHRA and YSYEKL. This CDR3 is 16 amino acids long.

Turning to this clonotype: One end of the junction fails to match germline, which may point to a read error. The gene calls are TRBV6-5 and TRBJ2-7, with D possibly called TRBD1 or TRBD2 (5 bases each). Germline V gene data show CDR1 as MNHEY and CDR2 as SVGAGI. The length of the CDR3 is 14 residues. The CDR3 DNA reads TGTGACAGCAGACCTCCGGGACCGAATTACGAGCAGTACTTC. Translating gives CDSRPPGPNYEQYF.

In the case of this clonotype: Possible read error: a much larger clone is one base away. The rearrangement joins TRBV29-1 to TRBJ2-1; 13 nucleotides line up with TRBD2. The CDR3 totals 14 residues. J was trimmed by 8 bases and V by 6 bases; bases with no gene match: 7. CDR1 and CDR2 from the germline V gene are SQVTM and ANQGSEA. CDR3 amino acids: CSVGTSGNRHEQFF. The CDR3, as DNA: TGCAGCGTAGGGACTAGCGGGAATAGGCATGAGCAGTTCTTC.

This clonotype came up a few times. This chain connects TRBV28 to TRBJ2-7, with a tentative D call TRBD2 (6 bases). The germline V gene has CDR1 MDHEN and CDR2 SYDVKM. The CDR3 spans 15 residues. The germline V and J ends were trimmed by 8 bases and 2 bases, with 19 bases remaining between them. CDR3 in amino acids: CASRTASGQTYEQYF. The DNA for the CDR3 is TGTGCCAGCCGTACTGCCAGCGGGCAAACCTACGAGCAGTACTTC.

This clonotype was seen repeatedly, ten times or more. The chain carries TRBV12-3 or TRBV12-4 and TRBJ2-3; D unresolved. Trimming took off 5 bases at V and 5 bases at J, with 17 bases between the two ends. The CDR3 runs to 15 residues. In DNA, the CDR3 is TGTGCCAGCAGTCCCAGGACGCGTCGGAGAGATACGCAGTATTTT. It codes for CASSPRTRRRDTQYF.

Notes on this clonotype: A much larger clonotype is one base distant, so this may be a read error. Because it lacks the conserved phenylalanine or tryptophan at the end, this CDR3 is likely a read error. This chain joins TRBV4-1 and TRBJ2-1, with TRBD2 matching over 8 bases. After removal of 1 base from V and 9 bases from J, the junction contained 8 bases not matched to a gene. Germline V gene data show CDR1 as MGHRA and CDR2 as YSYEKL. CDR3 length: 15 residues. CDR3 bases: TGCGCCAGCAGCCAAGTTTCGGGACTAGTTCCTGAGCAGTTCTTA. Its translation: CASSQVSGLVPEQFL.

Note on this clonotype: Lacking the conserved final phenylalanine or tryptophan, this CDR3 likely reflects a read error. V gene TRBV5-1 combines with J gene TRBJ2-7; 7 bases map to TRBD1. Germline V gene lookup returns CDR1 SGHRS and CDR2 YFSETQ. V shed 2 bases, J shed 1 base, and the junction held 3 bases outside the gene matches. The CDR3 spans 14 residues. The CDR3 bases are TGCGCCAGCAGCTTCGGGACAGATTCCTACGAGCAGTACCTC. This gives the protein CASSFGTDSYEQYL.

This clonotype appeared a few times. This CDR3 is CASTELASRGRHEQYF. In nucleotides, the CDR3 is TGCGCCAGCACCGAACTTGCTAGCAGGGGGCGACACGAGCAGTACTTC. The chain uses TRBV5-1 and TRBJ2-7; 8 positions match TRBD1. After removal of 6 bases from V and 5 bases from J, the junction contained 16 bases not matched to a gene. The CDR3 has 16 amino acids. From germline, CDR1 is SGHRS and CDR2 YFSETQ.

For this clonotype: A single base separates this from a much larger clone, so it may be a read error. The CDR3 nucleotides read TGTACCAGCAGTTACGCCACCCTTTCGTATGGCTACACCTTC. This encodes CTSSYATLSYGYTF. This chain connects TRBV6-2 or TRBV6-3 to TRBJ1-2; D uncertain. Germline CDR1 MNHEY, CDR2 SVGEGT. This CDR3 spans 14 amino acids.

This clonotype was observed a handful of times. The genes are TRBV24-1 and TRBJ2-1; unclear D gene. Trimming took 3 bases from V and 6 from J, leaving 14 bases between them. Germline CDR1 and CDR2: KGHDR and SFDVKD. The CDR3 totals 15 residues. CDR3 DNA: TGTGCCACCAGTGATCCGAGAGGATCGGCCAATGAGCAGTTCTTC. It codes for CATSDPRGSANEQFF.